The 19 T cell receptor beta chains in this list originate from one sample, sequenced in a study of blood T cell repertoires in COVID-19. Measured with immunoSEQ multiplex PCR; TCRdb has only the in-frame clones, and not every one. Among a few hundred thousand clones listed, more than 75% were seen once. The source material was PBMCs or T cells enriched from blood (not recorded which). Receptors originate from a young woman who had recovered from COVID-19.

The chain employs TRBV7-2 and TRBJ1-4; 10 nucleotides align to TRBD1. Germline CDR1 reads SGHTA; CDR2 reads FQGNSA. V trimming: 5 bases; J trimming: 7 bases; junction bases outside the gene matches: 7. The CDR3 is made up of 15 amino acids. CDR3 loop: CASSARQGASEKLFF. CDR3 sequence (DNA): TGTGCCAGCAGCGCAAGACAGGGGGCCTCTGAAAAACTGTTTTTT.

This chain uses TRBV5-1 with TRBJ2-5, with 7 bases matching TRBD1. The V gene end was trimmed by 4 bases and the J gene end by 1 base; junction bases not matched to a gene: 10. Germline values: CDR1 SGHRS, CDR2 YFSETQ. The CDR3 is 16 residues long. The CDR3 nucleotides are TGCGCCAGCAGCCAGGGGGACGGGAACCTCCAAGAGACCCAGTACTTC. Translation: CASSQGDGNLQETQYF.

This sequence joins TRBV2 and TRBJ1-2, with 8 bases matching TRBD1. The length of the CDR3 is 15 residues. V lost 0 bases, J lost 4 bases, and 4 bases stayed unmatched. Germline lookup yields CDR1 SNHLY and CDR2 FYNNEI. The CDR3 DNA is TGTGCCAGCAGTGAAGCGGGGACAGGAGGCTATGGCTACACCTTC. It specifies CASSEAGTGGYGYTF.

The chain is built from TRBV6-5 and TRBJ2-1, with unresolved D. Germline lookup yields CDR1 MNHEY and CDR2 SVGAGI. The CDR3 covers 16 residues. V shed 2 bases and J shed 0 bases, with 11 bases lying between them. The CDR3 nucleotides are TGTGCCAGCAGTTACCGGAGATTTAGCTCCTACAATGAGCAGTTCTTC. Its protein is CASSYRRFSSYNEQFF.

V and J are TRBV7-9 and TRBJ2-7; 8 bases match TRBD2. J lost 7 bases, V lost 3 bases, and 8 bases had no gene match. The CDR3 has 14 residues. Germline lookup yields CDR1 SEHNR and CDR2 FQNEAQ (reference sequence). For the CDR3, the DNA is TGTGCCAGCAGCTTTGGACTAGCAACGGGGGAGCAGTACTTC. Amino acid sequence: CASSFGLATGEQYF.

V gene TRBV24-1 combines with J gene TRBJ2-1; D possibly corresponds to TRBD1 (6 bases). This CDR3 comprises 13 residues. Per germline, CDR1 KGHDR and CDR2 SFDVKD. The germline V and J ends were trimmed by 9 bases and 0 bases, with 8 bases remaining between them. This CDR3 reads CATGGFSYNEQFF. The CDR3 DNA sequence: TGTGCCACCGGGGGCTTCTCCTACAATGAGCAGTTCTTC.

Notes on this clone: The junction does not match germline at one end; this may be a read error. V is TRBV6-1 and J is TRBJ1-1, with 7 bases identical to TRBD1. Per germline, CDR1 MNHNS and CDR2 SASEGT. This CDR3 has 14 amino acids. The CDR3 spells CASREGQERPEAFF. The CDR3 DNA is TGTGCCAGCAGGGAAGGACAGGAGCGGCCTGAAGCTTTCTTT.

This sequence joins TRBV5-4 and TRBJ1-1, with a weak D call TRBD1 (5 bases). The V gene lost 4 bases and the J gene lost 1 base, with 11 bases spanning the gap. The V gene's germline CDR1 is SGHNT and CDR2 YYREEE (reference sequence). The CDR3 extends over 14 amino acids. CDR3 coding DNA: TGTGCCAGCAGCCTCACGGGGGGGAACACTGAAGCTTTCTTT. Amino acids: CASSLTGGNTEAFF.

The chain recombines TRBV15 with TRBJ2-2, with TRBD2 as a possible D gene (6 bases). The V and J ends lost 0 bases and 7 bases respectively, with 9 bases between them. Germline V gene data show CDR1 as LNHNV and CDR2 as YYDKDF (reference sequence). The CDR3 has 14 residues. This chain's CDR3 is CATSRDHGGGELFF. The DNA for the CDR3 is TGTGCCACCAGCAGAGATCACGGGGGCGGGGAGCTGTTTTTT.

The chain uses TRBV7-2 and TRBJ1-1, with a tentative D call TRBD1 (5 bases). The CDR3 is 15 residues long. From germline, CDR1 is SGHTA and CDR2 FQGNSA. V lost 0 bases and J lost 4, with 12 bases in between. CDR3 nucleotide sequence: TGTGCCAGCAGCTTAGCCGGGGGAGGGTCCACTGAAGCTTTCTTT. The encoded protein is CASSLAGGGSTEAFF.

The rearrangement links TRBV2 to TRBJ1-2, with a tentative D call TRBD1 (5 bases). Looked up from germline, CDR1 is SNHLY and CDR2 is FYNNEI. V was cut by 10 bases and J by 3 bases, with 30 bases left in between. CDR3 size: 18 residues. As DNA, the CDR3 is TGTGCCACCCCACTTAAATCGACAGTCACTGGTTTCGACTATGGCTACACCTTC. Translation: CATPLKSTVTGFDYGYTF. Using reference TRBV2 and TRBJ1-2 for the parts outside the CDR3, the full variable domain is EPEVTQTPSHQVTQMGQEVILRCVPISNHLYFYWYRQILGQKVEFLVSFYNNEISEKSEIFDDQFSVERPDGSNFTLKIRSTKLEDSAMYFCATPLKSTVTGFDYGYTFGSGTRLTVV.

CDR3 bases: TGTGCCTGCCGGGACAGGGGGGGCACCGGGGAGCTGTTTTTT. It yields the protein CACRDRGGTGELFF. The J gene is TRBJ2-2, the V gene TRBV30, with 11 bases aligning to TRBD1. Germline V gives CDR1 GTSNPN, CDR2 SVGIG (reference sequence). The CDR3 contains 14 residues. J was trimmed by 4 bases and V by 6 bases; bases with no gene match: 4.

This clone was detected only once. The chain uses TRBV11-2 and TRBJ2-7; unclear D gene. From germline, CDR1 is SGHAT and CDR2 FQNNGV. This CDR3 is built from 15 residues. Trimming took off 2 bases at V and 2 bases at J, with 13 bases between the two ends. CDR3 amino acids: CASSLSHSPTYEQYF. The CDR3 DNA reads TGTGCCAGCAGCTTAAGCCACTCACCTACCTACGAGCAGTACTTC.

The V call is TRBV14, the J call TRBJ2-7; D gene uncertain. Trimming stripped 1 base from V and 6 bases from J, with 10 bases between. Germline lookup yields CDR1 SGHDN and CDR2 FVKESK. CDR3 size: 13 residues. The CDR3 loop is CASSQVPNGEQYF. CDR3 coding DNA: TGTGCCAGCAGCCAAGTGCCTAACGGCGAGCAGTACTTC.

This chain connects TRBV2 to TRBJ2-7; 7 positions match TRBD1. CDR1 and CDR2 from the germline V gene are SNHLY and FYNNEI. The CDR3 loop spans 12 amino acids. The J segment lost 2 bases and the V segment lost 6 bases, leaving 1 base of the junction unmatched. The CDR3 nucleotides read TGTGCCAGCAGCACAGGGGCCTACGAGCAGTACTTC. Encoded protein: CASSTGAYEQYF.

This clone is a singleton in its sample. J is TRBJ2-7 and V is TRBV5-1, with a possible D match to TRBD1 (6 bases). Germline-derived CDR1 and CDR2 are SGHRS and YFSETQ. The CDR3 runs 13 residues. V dropped 3 bases and J dropped 5 bases, with 12 bases sitting between them. The CDR3 sequence is CASSSTGSDEQYF. The CDR3 DNA is TGCGCCAGCAGCTCCACAGGGTCGGACGAGCAGTACTTC.

V and J are TRBV7-8 and TRBJ2-7, with unresolved D. CDR3 length: 15 residues. The germline V and J ends were trimmed by 1 base and 0 bases, with 10 bases remaining between them. Germline CDR1 is SGHVS and CDR2 is FQNEAQ. Here the CDR3 DNA reads TGTGCCAGCAGCTTAGTTAACATCCCCTCCTACGAGCAGTACTTC. Amino acids: CASSLVNIPSYEQYF.

The V and J genes are TRBV7-9 and TRBJ1-2, with 7 bases aligning to TRBD1. The ends lost 2 bases at V and 4 bases at J; junction bases unmatched: 10. The germline V gene encodes CDR1 SEHNR and CDR2 FQNEAQ (reference sequence). The length of the CDR3 is 16 residues. CDR3 DNA: TGTGCCAGCAGCTTAAGGGACAGCGAAAAGAGCTATGGCTACACCTTC. It yields the protein CASSLRDSEKSYGYTF.

This rearrangement joins TRBV27 to TRBJ1-1; a weak D match, TRBD1 (6 bases). Germline CDR1 reads MNHEY; CDR2 reads SMNVEV (reference sequence). The CDR3 consists of 15 residues. V was shortened by 4 bases and J by 4 bases, with 16 bases between the two germline ends. The DNA for the CDR3 is TGTGCCAGCAGTTCTGGTTGGGGGCTAAGCACTGAAGCTTTCTTT. Translation: CASSSGWGLSTEAFF.